These T cell receptor beta chains were read from a single sample in a study of spatial heterogeneity in lung cancer. TCRdb processed the 5' RACE reads anew with MiXCR; each CDR3 protein has one entry. The data hold approximately 23,000 distinct CDR3 sequences, with around 4.8% observed a single time. This specimen consisted of lung tumor tissue, obtained at surgery. The receptors here all came from a male donor with early-stage non-small cell lung cancer. Each CDR3 is given with its conserved first and last residue. Each record gives: D gene, V gene, clone size, J gene, CDR3 protein, CDR3 DNA. D genes are given only for firm matches. A row's size may be missing; if present it is once, few, many or a size class.

D gene: -; V gene: TRBV6-5; clone size: medium-sized; J gene: TRBJ2-1; CDR3 protein: CASSYLGSNEQFF; CDR3 DNA: TGTGCCAGCAGTTACTTGGGTTCCAATGAGCAGTTCTTC
D gene: -; V gene: TRBV7-2; clone size: few; J gene: TRBJ1-5; CDR3 protein: CASSLEGAWPQHF; CDR3 DNA: TGTGCCAGCAGCTTAGAAGGGGCATGGCCCCAGCATTTT
D gene: -; V gene: TRBV6-5; clone size: many; J gene: TRBJ2-6; CDR3 protein: CASSLRSGANVLTF; CDR3 DNA: TGTGCCAGCAGTTTGCGCTCTGGGGCCAACGTCCTGACTTTC
D gene: TRBD2; V gene: TRBV11-2; clone size: many; J gene: TRBJ2-7; CDR3 protein: CASSLAGGPREQYF; CDR3 DNA: TGTGCCAGCAGCCTAGCGGGAGGGCCACGCGAGCAGTACTTC
D gene: TRBD2; V gene: TRBV5-6; clone size: many; J gene: TRBJ2-1; CDR3 protein: CASSLIREGGAEQFF; CDR3 DNA: TGTGCCAGCAGCTTGATAAGGGAGGGAGGGGCGGAGCAGTTCTTC
D gene: TRBD2; V gene: TRBV6-5; clone size: many; J gene: TRBJ2-3; CDR3 protein: CASRPERESFRDTQYF; CDR3 DNA: TGTGCCAGCCGGCCGGAGCGGGAGTCTTTTAGAGATACGCAGTATTTT
D gene: -; V gene: TRBV19; clone size: many; J gene: TRBJ2-1; CDR3 protein: CASSPLWAGDPSRGSYNEQFF; CDR3 DNA: TGTGCCAGTAGTCCACTCTGGGCCGGGGACCCGTCCCGCGGCTCCTACAATGAGCAGTTCTTC
D gene: TRBD2; V gene: TRBV7-9; clone size: many; J gene: TRBJ2-7; CDR3 protein: CASSSTSGRSEQYF; CDR3 DNA: TGTGCCAGCAGCTCGACTAGCGGGAGGTCAGAGCAGTACTTC
D gene: -; V gene: TRBV28; clone size: -; J gene: TRBJ2-3; CDR3 protein: CASRPWGPTDTQYF; CDR3 DNA: TGTGCCAGCAGGCCTTGGGGACCCACAGATACGCAGTATTTT
D gene: TRBD2; V gene: TRBV5-1; clone size: -; J gene: TRBJ2-2; CDR3 protein: CASSLGLLADTGELFF; CDR3 DNA: TGCGCCAGCAGCCTAGGACTCCTAGCGGACACCGGGGAGCTGTTTTTT
D gene: -; V gene: TRBV28; clone size: many; J gene: TRBJ2-7; CDR3 protein: CASSLASSHNYEQYF; CDR3 DNA: TGTGCCAGCAGTTTAGCGAGCAGCCACAACTACGAGCAGTACTTC
D gene: TRBD1; V gene: TRBV9; clone size: many; J gene: TRBJ1-6; CDR3 protein: CASSRQGANSPLHF; CDR3 DNA: TGTGCCAGCAGCAGACAGGGGGCGAATTCACCCCTCCACTTT
D gene: -; V gene: TRBV11-2; clone size: many; J gene: TRBJ1-1; CDR3 protein: CASSLFRQPEAFF; CDR3 DNA: TGTGCCAGCAGCTTATTTCGGCAGCCTGAAGCTTTCTTT
D gene: -; V gene: TRBV14; clone size: few; J gene: TRBJ2-3; CDR3 protein: CASSQDYQRKYTDTQYF; CDR3 DNA: TGTGCCAGCAGCCAAGATTACCAGCGGAAATACACAGATACGCAGTATTTT
D gene: TRBD1; V gene: TRBV7-3; clone size: many; J gene: TRBJ2-3; CDR3 protein: CASSQYRTGADTQYF; CDR3 DNA: TGTGCCAGCAGCCAATACAGAACAGGGGCAGATACGCAGTATTTT
D gene: -; V gene: TRBV12-3/TRBV12-4; clone size: many; J gene: TRBJ1-5; CDR3 protein: CASSLSSSGNQPQHF; CDR3 DNA: TGTGCCAGCAGTTTATCCTCATCGGGCAATCAGCCCCAGCATTTT
D gene: -; V gene: TRBV5-8; clone size: many; J gene: TRBJ2-5; CDR3 protein: CASRTTGRDQETQYF; CDR3 DNA: TGTGCCAGCAGAACGACAGGAAGGGATCAAGAGACCCAGTACTTC
D gene: -; V gene: TRBV7-3; clone size: many; J gene: TRBJ2-2; CDR3 protein: CASSTSGLLNTGELFF; CDR3 DNA: TGTGCCAGCAGCACCTCGGGACTCCTGAACACCGGGGAGCTGTTTTTT
D gene: -; V gene: TRBV6-6; clone size: -; J gene: TRBJ1-1; CDR3 protein: CASSYRGWGTEAFF; CDR3 DNA: TGTGCCAGCAGTTACAGAGGGTGGGGGACTGAAGCTTTCTTT
D gene: -; V gene: TRBV4-2; clone size: many; J gene: TRBJ1-4; CDR3 protein: CASSQYHQDPGREKLFF; CDR3 DNA: TGTGCCAGCAGCCAATACCACCAGGACCCGGGAAGGGAAAAACTGTTTTTT
D gene: TRBD1; V gene: TRBV12-3/TRBV12-4; clone size: many; J gene: TRBJ1-2; CDR3 protein: CASSWGQGDGYTF; CDR3 DNA: TGTGCCAGCAGTTGGGGACAGGGTGACGGCTACACCTTC
D gene: -; V gene: TRBV5-1; clone size: many; J gene: TRBJ2-5; CDR3 protein: CASSLGVGIFQETQYF; CDR3 DNA: TGCGCCAGCAGCTTGGGTGTGGGGATCTTCCAAGAGACCCAGTACTTC
D gene: TRBD2; V gene: TRBV4-3; clone size: many; J gene: TRBJ2-4; CDR3 protein: CASSQGDSGVNVAKNIQYF; CDR3 DNA: TGCGCCAGCAGCCAAGGAGATAGCGGGGTTAATGTGGCCAAAAACATTCAGTACTTC
D gene: TRBD2; V gene: TRBV6-4; clone size: many; J gene: TRBJ2-3; CDR3 protein: CASSDGAGHATQYF; CDR3 DNA: TGTGCCAGCAGTGATGGAGCGGGGCACGCTACGCAGTATTTT
D gene: -; V gene: TRBV20-1; clone size: many; J gene: TRBJ1-2; CDR3 protein: CSPGSGSGYTF; CDR3 DNA: TGCAGCCCGGGCAGTGGGAGTGGCTACACCTTC
D gene: -; V gene: TRBV7-9; clone size: many; J gene: TRBJ2-7; CDR3 protein: CASSLRDEQYF; CDR3 DNA: TGTGCCAGCAGCTTAAGAGACGAGCAGTACTTC
D gene: TRBD1; V gene: TRBV3-1; clone size: few; J gene: TRBJ1-1; CDR3 protein: CASSFRQGVHTEAFF; CDR3 DNA: TGTGCCAGCAGCTTTCGACAGGGGGTACACACTGAAGCTTTCTTT
D gene: TRBD2; V gene: TRBV7-2; clone size: -; J gene: TRBJ2-5; CDR3 protein: CASSLTSGPQETQYF; CDR3 DNA: TGTGCCAGCAGCCTTACTAGCGGGCCACAAGAGACCCAGTACTTC
D gene: -; V gene: TRBV6-2/TRBV6-3; clone size: many; J gene: TRBJ1-1; CDR3 protein: CASSQNRDTDAFF; CDR3 DNA: TGTGCCAGCAGTCAAAATCGGGACACCGATGCTTTCTTT
D gene: -; V gene: TRBV9; clone size: many; J gene: TRBJ1-2; CDR3 protein: CASSVEGFYGYTF; CDR3 DNA: TGTGCCAGCAGCGTAGAAGGTTTCTATGGCTACACCTTC
D gene: TRBD2; V gene: TRBV12-3/TRBV12-4; clone size: many; J gene: TRBJ2-5; CDR3 protein: CASRPSGGIQTQYF; CDR3 DNA: TGTGCCAGCAGGCCTAGCGGGGGTATCCAGACCCAGTACTTC
D gene: -; V gene: TRBV7-2; clone size: many; J gene: TRBJ1-1; CDR3 protein: CASSFGRLNTEAFF; CDR3 DNA: TGTGCCAGCAGCTTTGGACGGTTGAACACTGAAGCTTTCTTT
D gene: -; V gene: TRBV4-2; clone size: many; J gene: TRBJ1-1; CDR3 protein: CATSGSTEAFF; CDR3 DNA: TGTGCCACCTCCGGGAGCACTGAAGCTTTCTTT
D gene: -; V gene: TRBV6-5; clone size: many; J gene: TRBJ2-2; CDR3 protein: CASSYSQGRGTGELFF; CDR3 DNA: TGTGCCAGCAGTTACTCACAAGGTCGGGGCACCGGGGAGCTGTTTTTT
D gene: -; V gene: TRBV4-2; clone size: many; J gene: TRBJ2-6; CDR3 protein: CASSQTGSGANVLTF; CDR3 DNA: TGTGCCAGCAGCCAAACAGGGTCTGGGGCCAACGTCCTGACTTTC
D gene: -; V gene: TRBV4-2; clone size: -; J gene: TRBJ2-6; CDR3 protein: CASSQEVGSSGANVLTF; CDR3 DNA: TGTGCCAGCAGCCAAGAAGTAGGGAGCTCTGGGGCCAACGTCCTGACTTTC
D gene: -; V gene: TRBV6-5; clone size: many; J gene: TRBJ2-7; CDR3 protein: CATSRRGRPVYEQYF; CDR3 DNA: TGTGCCACCTCCCGACGGGGACGACCCGTCTACGAGCAGTACTTC
D gene: TRBD1; V gene: TRBV20-1; clone size: many; J gene: TRBJ1-5; CDR3 protein: CSAMMTGAFGQPQHF; CDR3 DNA: TGCAGTGCGATGATGACAGGGGCCTTCGGGCAGCCCCAGCATTTT
D gene: -; V gene: TRBV9; clone size: many; J gene: TRBJ2-2; CDR3 protein: CASSVRESGELFF; CDR3 DNA: TGTGCCAGCAGCGTAAGGGAATCCGGGGAGCTGTTTTTT
D gene: -; V gene: TRBV5-5; clone size: few; J gene: TRBJ1-4; CDR3 protein: CASSLYRGATNEKLFF; CDR3 DNA: TGTGCCAGCAGCCTATACCGGGGCGCAACTAATGAAAAACTGTTTTTT
D gene: TRBD1; V gene: TRBV5-1; clone size: once; J gene: TRBJ1-6; CDR3 protein: CASSPGQNRNSPLHF; CDR3 DNA: TGCGCCAGCAGCCCGGGACAGAACAGAAATTCACCCCTCCACTTT
D gene: -; V gene: TRBV3-1; clone size: many; J gene: TRBJ1-1; CDR3 protein: CASSQEDTVNTEAFF; CDR3 DNA: TGTGCCAGCAGCCAAGAGGACACAGTGAACACTGAAGCTTTCTTT
D gene: TRBD1; V gene: TRBV18; clone size: many; J gene: TRBJ2-7; CDR3 protein: CASSLRTGIYEQYF; CDR3 DNA: TGTGCCAGCTCATTGAGGACAGGGATTTACGAGCAGTACTTC
D gene: -; V gene: TRBV12-3/TRBV12-4; clone size: few; J gene: TRBJ1-1; CDR3 protein: CASSFQGSDTEAFF; CDR3 DNA: TGTGCCAGCAGTTTCCAGGGCTCGGACACTGAAGCTTTCTTT
D gene: TRBD2; V gene: TRBV20-1; clone size: many; J gene: TRBJ2-2; CDR3 protein: CSAEWREGPGTGELFF; CDR3 DNA: TGCAGTGCCGAATGGCGGGAGGGCCCCGGCACCGGGGAGCTGTTTTTT
D gene: TRBD1; V gene: TRBV20-1; clone size: many; J gene: TRBJ1-6; CDR3 protein: CSARDRGQVSGSSPLHF; CDR3 DNA: TGCAGTGCTAGAGACCGGGGACAGGTCTCTGGATCGTCACCCCTCCACTTT
D gene: -; V gene: TRBV29-1; clone size: few; J gene: TRBJ2-2; CDR3 protein: CSVTGVNTGELFF; CDR3 DNA: TGCAGCGTTACTGGGGTGAACACCGGGGAGCTGTTTTTT
D gene: -; V gene: TRBV7-9; clone size: many; J gene: TRBJ2-2; CDR3 protein: CASSLFGGFANTGELFF; CDR3 DNA: TGTGCCAGCAGCTTATTTGGGGGCTTCGCGAACACCGGGGAGCTGTTTTTT
D gene: TRBD1; V gene: TRBV28; clone size: -; J gene: TRBJ2-7; CDR3 protein: CASSSGQGAGYEQYF; CDR3 DNA: TGTGCCAGCAGTTCCGGACAGGGGGCGGGCTACGAGCAGTACTTC
D gene: -; V gene: TRBV7-3; clone size: many; J gene: TRBJ2-1; CDR3 protein: CASSLTPGDNEQFF; CDR3 DNA: TGTGCCAGCAGCTTAACGCCCGGGGACAATGAGCAGTTCTTC
D gene: TRBD1; V gene: TRBV28; clone size: medium-sized; J gene: TRBJ2-1; CDR3 protein: CASSRDRVFSWVGDEQFF; CDR3 DNA: TGTGCCAGCAGTCGGGACAGGGTTTTTTCCTGGGTCGGGGATGAGCAGTTCTTC